Listed below are T cell receptor beta chains from one sample, sequenced in a study of shared T cell receptors in the human thymus. Sequenced by immunoSEQ multiplex PCR; TCRdb stores in-frame clones only, minus some. This sample has just under 550,000 clones, with around 82% found just once. These sequences were also reported in another study, on human thymus T cells.

The sample comprised thymocytes. The receptors here all came from a boy under two years old with a congenital heart defect. The CDR3 runs from the conserved cysteine through the conserved F or W. A D gene is named only where the DNA matches it firmly. The size field is filled for only some rows; it gives once, few, many or a size class.

once | TRBJ2-7 | TRBD2 | TRBV27 | CASSLSREGPYEQYF | TGTGCCAGCAGTTTATCGAGGGAGGGCCCCTACGAGCAGTACTTC
- | TRBJ2-1 | - | TRBV19 | CATQAEHYNEQFF | TGTGCCACCCAAGCGGAGCACTACAATGAGCAGTTCTTC
- | TRBJ2-1 | TRBD1 | TRBV15 | CATSRDGQGARREQFF | TGTGCCACCAGCAGAGATGGTCAGGGGGCTAGGCGGGAGCAGTTCTTC
- | TRBJ1-2 | - | TRBV5-8 | CASSLAIWRKGYGYTF | TGTGCCAGCAGCTTGGCAATCTGGCGGAAAGGCTATGGCTACACCTTC
- | TRBJ2-5 | - | TRBV29-1 | CSVELETQYF | TGCAGCGTCGAACTAGAGACCCAGTACTTC
- | TRBJ2-7 | - | TRBV4-2 | CASSQDQLRDYEQYF | TGTGCCAGCAGCCAAGATCAGCTCAGGGACTACGAGCAGTACTTC
- | TRBJ2-5 | TRBD2 | TRBV29-1 | CSVPGGREGPETQYF | TGCAGCGTCCCCGGGGGGCGGGAGGGCCCGGAGACCCAGTACTTC
- | TRBJ2-1 | TRBD1 | TRBV4-3 | CASSQGADRDSYNEQFF | TGCGCCAGCAGCCAAGGTGCGGACAGGGACTCCTACAATGAGCAGTTCTTC
- | TRBJ2-6 | TRBD2 | TRBV19 | CASSIGLAGDFGANVLTF | TGTGCCAGTAGTATAGGACTAGCGGGAGACTTTGGGGCCAACGTCCTGACTTTC
few | TRBJ1-4 | - | TRBV4-3 | CASSQDNSFYEKLFF | TGCGCCAGCAGCCAAGATAACAGCTTTTATGAAAAACTGTTTTTT
- | TRBJ1-2 | - | TRBV6-6 | CASRDRLGGAYGYTF | TGTGCCAGCAGGGACCGACTGGGGGGGGCCTATGGCTACACCTTC
- | TRBJ1-2 | - | TRBV7-3 | CASSDEDSCSYGYTF | TGTGCCAGCAGCGACGAGGACAGTTGCTCCTATGGCTACACCTTC
- | TRBJ2-2 | - | TRBV19 | CASSISLGSGNTGELFF | TGTGCCAGTAGTATTTCTCTGGGGAGCGGTAACACCGGGGAGCTGTTTTTT
- | TRBJ2-7 | TRBD1 | TRBV11-2 | CASSSGQGLSYEQYF | TGTGCCAGCAGCTCGGGACAGGGGTTGTCCTACGAGCAGTACTTC
once | TRBJ2-6 | - | TRBV29-1 | CSVVGGLSSGANVLTF | TGCAGCGTTGTCGGGGGGCTAAGCTCTGGGGCCAACGTCCTGACTTTC
- | TRBJ2-1 | TRBD2 | TRBV19 | CASSVRGGLPSGIKSSYNEQFF | TGTGCCAGTAGTGTCAGAGGCGGTTTGCCTAGCGGGATTAAAAGCTCCTACAATGAGCAGTTCTTC
- | TRBJ2-7 | TRBD2 | TRBV29-1 | CSVSQRGSYEQYF | TGCAGCGTCTCTCAGCGGGGCTCCTACGAGCAGTACTTC
- | TRBJ2-5 | TRBD2 | TRBV12-5 | CASGLEPGLVARRGTQYF | TGTGCTAGTGGTTTGGAACCGGGACTAGTGGCCCGTCGTGGGACCCAGTACTTC
- | TRBJ2-3 | TRBD1 | TRBV12-5 | CASGLVQGPPTDTQYF | TGTGCTAGTGGTTTGGTACAGGGGCCCCCCACAGATACGCAGTATTTT
- | TRBJ1-2 | TRBD1 | TRBV5-4 | CASSSSYRGRRGVGYTF | TGTGCCAGCAGCTCCAGTTACAGGGGGCGCCGAGGGGTTGGCTACACCTTC
- | TRBJ2-5 | TRBD1 | TRBV2 | CASSGGQGSEETQYF | TGTGCCAGCAGTGGAGGACAGGGATCGGAGGAGACCCAGTACTTC
- | TRBJ2-1 | - | TRBV4-1 | CASSQVGGPIRSYNEQFF | TGCGCCAGCAGCCAAGTAGGAGGGCCGATCAGGTCCTACAATGAGCAGTTCTTC
- | TRBJ2-3 | TRBD1 | TRBV4-3 | CASTPGTGAVDTQYF | TGCGCCAGCACCCCAGGGACAGGGGCTGTCGATACGCAGTATTTT
- | TRBJ1-5 | TRBD1 | TRBV7-2 | CASSLEYGTELNQPQHF | TGTGCCAGCAGCTTAGAATATGGGACAGAACTTAATCAGCCCCAGCATTTT
few | TRBJ2-7 | TRBD2 | TRBV2 | CASSDGLAGVYGQYF | TGTGCCAGCAGTGACGGGCTAGCGGGAGTTTATGGGCAGTACTTC
- | TRBJ2-7 | - | TRBV5-6 | CASSSSPDTSYEQYF | TGTGCCAGCAGCTCCTCCCCAGACACCTCCTACGAGCAGTACTTC